The T cell receptor (beta chain) described here comes from a study of beta chain features in type 1 diabetes. Broader study findings: Over-representation of high TCR-expressing cells was a possible consequence of cDNA sequencing. Significant though moderate, a shortening of TCRB CDR3s appeared in all four CD4+ subsets of Type 1 diabetes patients.

V dropped 5 bases and J dropped 10 bases, with 18 bases sitting between them. Germline values: CDR1 SGHAT, CDR2 FQNNGV. The CDR3 is made up of 14 amino acids. Comment on this clone: Its antigen is undetermined.

Every isolated RNA sample was fully reverse transcribed, so sequencing captured expressed TCRB transcripts. The assay was immunoSEQ multiplex PCR, and TCRdb's table has in-frame clones only and misses some. The repertoire holds 250,000 to 350,000 clones, with roughly 13% as singletons. The rearrangement uses TRBV11-2 and TRBJ2-1, with D perhaps matching TRBD2 (6 bases). The TCR was taken from a young man with type 1 diabetes. Sequenced sample: naive CD4+ T cells from blood. The CDR3 loop reads CASSTRDFSGEQFF. DNA of the CDR3: TGTGCCAGCAGCACTCGGGACTTCTCGGGGGAGCAGTTCTTC.